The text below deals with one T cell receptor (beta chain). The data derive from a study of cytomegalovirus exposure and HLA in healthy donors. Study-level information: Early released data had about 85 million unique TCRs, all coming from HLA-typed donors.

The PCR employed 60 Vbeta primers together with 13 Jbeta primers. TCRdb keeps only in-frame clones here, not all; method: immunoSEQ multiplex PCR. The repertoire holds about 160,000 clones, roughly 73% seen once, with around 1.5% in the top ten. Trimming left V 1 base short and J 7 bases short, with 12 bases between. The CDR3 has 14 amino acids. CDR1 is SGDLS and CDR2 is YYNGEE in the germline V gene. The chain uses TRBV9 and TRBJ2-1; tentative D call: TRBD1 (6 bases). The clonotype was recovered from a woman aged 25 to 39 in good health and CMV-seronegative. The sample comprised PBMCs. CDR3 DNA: TGTGCCAGCAGCGTAACAGGGCAGAGGAATGAGCAGTTCTTC. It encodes CASSVTGQRNEQFF.